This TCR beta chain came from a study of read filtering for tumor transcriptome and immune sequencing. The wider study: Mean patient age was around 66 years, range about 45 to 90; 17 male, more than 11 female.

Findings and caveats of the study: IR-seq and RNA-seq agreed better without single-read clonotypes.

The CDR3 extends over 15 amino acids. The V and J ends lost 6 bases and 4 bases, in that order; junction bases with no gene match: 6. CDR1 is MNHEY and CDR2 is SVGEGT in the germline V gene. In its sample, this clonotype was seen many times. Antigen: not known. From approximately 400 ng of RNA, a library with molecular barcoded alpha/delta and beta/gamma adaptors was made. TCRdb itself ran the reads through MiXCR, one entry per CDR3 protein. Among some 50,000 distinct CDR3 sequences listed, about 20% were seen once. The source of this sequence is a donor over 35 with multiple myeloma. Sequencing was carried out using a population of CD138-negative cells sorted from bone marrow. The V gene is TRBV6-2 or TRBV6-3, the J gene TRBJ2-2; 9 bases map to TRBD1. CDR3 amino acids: CASSRDRVGTGELFF. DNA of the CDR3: TGTGCCAGCAGCCGGGACAGGGTTGGCACCGGGGAGCTGTTTTTT.